This T cell receptor beta chain was recovered during a study of cytomegalovirus exposure and HLA in healthy donors (dated by TCRdb to between 2016 and 2019). At the level of the whole study: In an earlier analysis of 450 to 750 of the donors, less than 350 Gb of sequence data and 90 million to 120 million unique TCR beta sequences from some 170 million T cells were reported. The T cell repertoires of 666 subjects were profiled by immunosequencing and related to cytomegalovirus serostatus. High-throughput TCR immunosequencing, statistical association of individual TCRs with disease status, and machine learning were combined to predict cytomegalovirus infection status. An early release covering about 600 HLA-typed donors comprised about 300 gigabases of sequencing data and 85 million or so unique TCR sequences. In addition to the first cohort of around 670 subjects, a separate validation cohort of over 90 different subjects was used. The study aimed to test whether cataloging public T cell receptors could reveal signatures of past pathogen exposure. All discovery cohort repertoires had been generated using a single sequencing platform. A later genetic analysis used genome-wide SNP genotypes for about 60% of the roughly 700 donors, treating that subset as a discovery cohort. Rather than drawing on any new phenotypic data, the later analysis identified candidate immune exposures from TCR beta sequences and the way those sequences occurred across donors. Four or five DR-DQ haplotypes were treated as single units for association and clustering because of strong linkage in the cohort. The number of donors typed differed by locus, with 629-630 for A, B, C, DRB1 and DQB1, more than 500 for DQA1, approximately 570 for DPA1, and 472 for DPB1. Alongside the repertoire data, information on donor age, sex, ethnicity and CMV serostatus was compiled. HLA typing included class I and class II loci at four-digit resolution. To study patterns of TCR occurrence, a later analysis re-analyzed previously published TCR beta repertoires from 700 or so donors and added high-resolution HLA genotyping. The genetic ancestry cluster associated with self-reported Caucasian donors included 65% to 90% of the roughly 360 genotyped donors. Across roughly 420 genotyped donors of the cohort, an average of about 200,000 unique TCR beta nucleotide sequences per donor were sequenced, and 15% to 20% of those sequences were non-productive. An earlier analysis of 500 to 650 of the donors applied high-throughput TCR beta sequencing to assess whether each TCR beta V gene segment acted as functional or pseudogenic.

As regards this clone: Its antigen is not yet known. One base away there is no much larger clone; base qualities are not given.

From the cysteine through the phenylalanine, the CDR3 covers 14 amino acids. Of all the DNA, just the CDR3 is kept, 42 bases in frame from base 1. V lost 6 bases and J lost 8 bases; the stretch between them is 16 bases long. From a lookup of the germline V gene, CDR1 and CDR2 are MDHEN and SYDVKM. Points the paper makes about the study in general: A further reported finding was that TCR beta sequences accurately predicted the HLA-A and HLA-B alleles for most subjects in the first cohort. In a later analysis, HLA-associated TCR beta chains were found to be more clonally expanded and to have lower generation probabilities than equally common non-associated chains. Over 15 rarely observed V segments, including chromosome 9 orphons, were excluded from the earlier analysis of approximately 500 of the donors because counts were too low. The 87-base-pair reads could not distinguish some IMGT-functional V segments, including TRBV6-2 and TRBV6-3, so those segments were excluded. Presence/absence analyses assumed roughly uniform sequencing depth across donors, an assumption that may not hold. Because some donors lacked HLA typing at each locus, the association tests relied only on the typed subset. A later analysis reported that several top co-occurrence clusters appeared linked to parvovirus B19, influenza, CMV and Epstein-Barr virus. V-gene and J-gene trimming of TCR beta chains was associated with a missense DCLRE1C variant in a later genetic analysis, and the association was replicated in an independent cohort. For the cohort, immune exposure information was limited to CMV serostatus. At a false discovery rate of 0.05, a later analysis linked approximately 18,000 TCR beta sequences to specific HLA alleles. In the study, 150 to 200 TCR beta chains were listed as associated with cytomegalovirus. In a later analysis, most CMV-associated TCR beta chains were found to appear HLA-restricted, with HLA associations seemingly driven largely by CMV exposure. Only TCR beta chains were sequenced in this cohort, and the absence of alpha or paired-chain data limited detectable features. An earlier analysis of around 500 of the donors showed that most TCR beta V segments appeared in productive rearrangements either about 87% or about 30% of the time, which broadly matched IMGT annotations. Cytomegalovirus status was reported to be diagnosed by the classifier with high specificity and sensitivity in both the original and validation cohorts. Assigning TCR associations to individual alleles was difficult when HLA alleles, especially DR and DQ, strongly co-occurred. In a later genetic analysis, fewer N-insertions in productive TCRs were reported among donors in an Asian-associated ancestry cluster than the 666-donor mean. Most TCR sequences were seen in very few donors, while some public TCRs were found in many individuals. Correlated functional status among segregating V segments might be attributable to linkage disequilibrium, but an unknown experimental factor could not be ruled out. A cluster of highly shared sequence variants was judged likely to be a technical artifact of the sequencing pipeline. It was suggested by the authors that the approach could potentially be generalized to other disease states and immunological phenotypes. In a later analysis, the rate of TCR association differed among HLA loci, with DRB1 alleles having the most associated TCRs and HLA-C alleles having the fewest. A few of the identified cytomegalovirus-associated TCR beta chains were confirmed in vitro to be specific for cytomegalovirus antigens.

The cohort was made up of approximately 700 healthy bone marrow donors. At the time of sampling, all cohort members were nominally healthy, though unrecorded immune exposures were likely present. The donor tested CMV seronegative and was one of the 352 seronegative cohort members. A peripheral blood sample was provided by each donor, and peripheral blood mononuclear cells were used for TCR beta sequencing. Genomic DNA was extracted from the blood cell samples with the Qiagen DNeasy Blood Extraction Kit. The library came from the immunoSEQ multiplex PCR assay. A mixture of 60 forward primers for TCR Vbeta segments and 13 reverse primers for TCR Jbeta segments was used in the multiplex PCR. The CDR3 region of rearranged TCR beta genes was amplified from genomic DNA with a multiplex PCR assay. The Illumina HiSeq System was used to sequence the amplified TCR beta libraries as 87-base-pair reads. In the original analysis: In a later analysis, about 80 million unique TCR beta chains were counted across the approximately 620 repertoires, and roughly 10 million of these chains were shared by at least two donors. A nearest-neighbor algorithm error-corrected the raw reads and collapsed the reads into unique sequences, merging closely related sequences to remove PCR and sequencing errors. V, D and J gene segments were assigned by aligning CDR3 sequences to IMGT reference sequences. For a sequence to be retained, a match of at least six nucleotides was required to both a V gene segment and a J gene segment. Rearrangements were classified as productive when the CDR3 lacked stop codons and remained in frame with V and J, and all other rearrangements were classified as non-productive. CDR3 was defined according to IMGT convention as the region running from the second conserved V-encoded cysteine to the conserved J-encoded phenylalanine. The earlier analysis of approximately 590 of the donors excluded any sequence lacking an unambiguous match to a single V gene segment. In an earlier analysis of 500 to 750 of the donors, V segments were called functional above 56.7% productive rearrangements and were called segregating when the between-donor standard deviation exceeded 5%. A statistical classification framework was developed to diagnose cytomegalovirus status using the catalog of TCR beta chain sequences. A later analysis assigned V and J genes by comparing TCR nucleotide sequences with IMGT/GENE-DB human TR gene sequences. In a later analysis, CDR3 sequences and most-parsimonious VDJ recombination scenarios were assigned using the TCRdist pipeline. In a later analysis, every TCR beta chain was defined by the combination of its CDR3 amino acid sequence and its V-gene family, and reads without a unique V-gene family were dropped. As a way to deal with suspected cross-contamination and a sequencing artifact, a later analysis dropped roughly 600 nucleotide sequences that were highly shared and had low generation probability. In a later analysis, a clonal expansion index was calculated for each public chain from normalized within-repertoire ranks of inferred template counts. A later analysis computed generation probabilities with a VDJ recombination model fitted to out-of-frame rearrangements, and checked the results against IGoR. Hypergeometric tests were used in a later analysis to score TCR-TCR, TCR-HLA and TCR-CMV co-occurrence, with a repertoire-size bias correction applied to the TCR pairs. A later analysis estimated false discovery rates by permuting HLA or CMV assignments 20 times. A later analysis grouped co-occurring TCRs with DBSCAN, adding TCRdist sequence similarity when clustering within HLA-allele-positive subsets. Repertoires with fewer than 30,000 or more than 120,000 public chains, plus five repertoires with anomalous nucleotide sharing, were excluded from co-occurrence clustering. The immuneACCESS repertoire file appears here via TCRdb, limited to in-frame rearrangements. These files lack a portion of the clones; in checked studies, under half of the deficit traces to unresolved V genes, and the cause of the others is not known. That table supplies the V and J calls and clone size; D and trimming were determined from the DNA. The sample table lists 120,000 or so clones, approximately 80% of them with a count of one. The ten largest make up just over 2.5% of the sample.

The chain employs TRBV28 and TRBJ1-4; the D gene cannot be resolved reliably. The receptor was isolated from a man aged 25-40 years in good health and CMV-seronegative. Sequencing was done on a sample of PBMCs. The CDR3 amino acid sequence is: CASSTTSPAEKLFF. In nucleotides, the sequence is TGTGCCAGCAGCACGACTAGCCCTGCCGAAAAACTGTTTTTT.